This T cell receptor beta chain was observed in a study of T cells in Graves' hyperthyroidism and ophthalmopathy. Study-wide context: Blood was drawn when the patient was first diagnosed and still untreated.

Amplification targeted TCR beta CDR3 regions from RNA transcripts. With the HTBI primer set, the TCR CDR3 went through a first round of RT-PCR. TCRdb independently ran MiXCR on the multiplex PCR reads; one entry per CDR3 protein. The sample yields about 270,000 distinct CDR3 sequences, around 20% seen once. Diagnosis rested on symptoms, serum thyroxine and TRAb, thyroid ultrasound, and orbital computed tomography. This clonotype was obtained from a man aged 25 to 40 with Graves' ophthalmopathy. The material sequenced was blood.

CDR3 nucleotides: TGTGCCAGCAGCTTGAGGACTGTCACCTACAATGAGCAGTTCTTC. It specifies CASSLRTVTYNEQFF. The chain has TRBV11-1 and TRBJ2-1; possible D gene TRBD2, 5 bases. V lost 3 bases to trimming and J lost 2 bases, with 11 bases between them. The CDR3 length is 15 residues. Germline loops: CDR1 SGHAT, CDR2 FQDESV (reference sequence).